Listed below are T cell receptor beta chains from one sample, sequenced in a study of T cell responses to AZD1222 COVID-19 vaccine. Data came from immunoSEQ multiplex PCR; TCRdb stores just in-frame clones and leaves some out. The sample shows 200,000 or so clones, about 93% of them seen only once. Material: peripheral blood, obtained on day 0 of MenACWY control vaccination. The receptors derive from an adult in good health. Both conserved end residues are part of each CDR3. A D gene is named only where the DNA matches it firmly. Size is stated for part of the rows, as once, few or many counts, or as a class when the clone is expanded.

D,size,V,J,CDR3,DNA
.,.,TRBV14,TRBJ2-7,CASSQAYEQYF,TGTGCCAGCAGCCAAGCCTACGAGCAGTACTTC
TRBD1,once,TRBV19,TRBJ1-6,CASSFQTGGLSNSPLHF,TGTGCCAGTAGTTTCCAGACAGGGGGCTTATCTAATTCACCCCTCCACTTT
TRBD2,.,TRBV12-5,TRBJ2-1,CASGLARTSGGAIEQFF,TGTGCTAGTGGTTTGGCCCGGACTAGCGGGGGGGCGATCGAGCAGTTCTTC
.,.,TRBV4-3,TRBJ1-1,CASSQEPGRTEAFF,TGCGCCAGCAGCCAAGAACCAGGGCGCACTGAAGCTTTCTTT
.,.,TRBV6-1,TRBJ1-2,CASSEEVRGRGYTF,TGTGCCAGCAGTGAGGAGGTCCGGGGTAGGGGCTACACCTTC
.,few,TRBV10-3,TRBJ1-2,CAILSLANYGYTF,TGTGCCATCCTCTCACTAGCTAACTATGGCTACACCTTC
.,.,TRBV6-2/TRBV6-3,TRBJ1-1,CASSSLQQGRKNTEAFF,TGTGCCAGCAGTTCCCTTCAACAGGGTCGGAAGAACACTGAAGCTTTCTTT
.,.,TRBV6-5,TRBJ1-1,CASRTSGTNTEAFF,TGTGCCAGCAGGACTAGTGGGACGAACACTGAAGCTTTCTTT
.,.,TRBV7-2,TRBJ1-4,CASSLGVYQKLFF,TGTGCCAGCAGCCTAGGGGTTTACCAAAAACTGTTTTTT
.,.,TRBV3-1/TRBV3-2,TRBJ2-1,CASSQRRGNEQFF,TGTGCCAGCAGCCAACGACGGGGTAATGAGCAGTTCTTC
.,.,TRBV9,TRBJ2-7,CASSAGHIFNGGVDGDEQYF,TGTGCCAGCAGCGCCGGTCACATTTTTAATGGGGGAGTGGATGGCGACGAGCAGTACTTC
.,.,TRBV5-1,TRBJ1-2,CASSLIGPPNYGYTF,TGCGCCAGCAGCTTGATCGGGCCACCTAACTATGGCTACACCTTC
.,.,TRBV4-3,TRBJ1-2,CASSQAIGVGRYTF,TGCGCCAGCAGCCAAGCTATCGGAGTCGGTCGCTACACCTTC